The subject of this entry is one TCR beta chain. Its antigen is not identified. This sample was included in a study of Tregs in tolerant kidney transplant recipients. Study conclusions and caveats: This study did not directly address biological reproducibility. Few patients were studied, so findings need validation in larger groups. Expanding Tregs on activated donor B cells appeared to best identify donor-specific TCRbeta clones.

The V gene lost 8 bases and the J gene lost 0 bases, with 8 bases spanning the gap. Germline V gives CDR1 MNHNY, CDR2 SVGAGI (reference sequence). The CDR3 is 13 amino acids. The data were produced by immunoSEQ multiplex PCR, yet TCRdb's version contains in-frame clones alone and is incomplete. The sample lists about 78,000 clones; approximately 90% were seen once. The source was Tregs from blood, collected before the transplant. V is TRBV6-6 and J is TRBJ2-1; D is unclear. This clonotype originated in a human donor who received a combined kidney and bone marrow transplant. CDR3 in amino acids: CASCASSYNEQFF. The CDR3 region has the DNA TGTGCCAGCTGCGCAAGCTCCTACAATGAGCAGTTCTTC.